The 2 T cell receptor beta chains reported below all come from one sample, sequenced in a study of T cell responses to AZD1222 COVID-19 vaccine. The table came from immunoSEQ multiplex PCR; TCRdb's copy has only in-frame clones and leaves some out. The data show about 100,000 clones, about 92% seen once. Specimen: peripheral blood, collected on day 0 of AZD1222 vaccination. These receptors all stem from an adult in good health.

The chain uses TRBV7-2 and TRBJ2-1; 11 bases are a match to TRBD2. This CDR3 comprises 16 residues. Germline V gives CDR1 SGHTA, CDR2 FQGNSA. The V segment lost 4 bases and the J segment 7 bases; nucleotides outside the gene matches: 9. The CDR3: CASSSGVTSGRNEQFF. The CDR3 DNA is TGTGCCAGCAGCTCCGGGGTCACTAGCGGGAGAAATGAGCAGTTCTTC.

The chain has TRBV7-2 and TRBJ1-6, with D possibly being TRBD1 (5 bases). Trimming stripped 3 bases from V and 13 bases from J, with 13 bases between. The CDR3 runs to 13 residues. Germline V lookup: CDR1 SGHTA, CDR2 FQGNSA. CDR3 nucleotides: TGTGCCAGCAGCTTGACAGCAATTCACCCCCTCCACTTT. Translation: CASSLTAIHPLHF.